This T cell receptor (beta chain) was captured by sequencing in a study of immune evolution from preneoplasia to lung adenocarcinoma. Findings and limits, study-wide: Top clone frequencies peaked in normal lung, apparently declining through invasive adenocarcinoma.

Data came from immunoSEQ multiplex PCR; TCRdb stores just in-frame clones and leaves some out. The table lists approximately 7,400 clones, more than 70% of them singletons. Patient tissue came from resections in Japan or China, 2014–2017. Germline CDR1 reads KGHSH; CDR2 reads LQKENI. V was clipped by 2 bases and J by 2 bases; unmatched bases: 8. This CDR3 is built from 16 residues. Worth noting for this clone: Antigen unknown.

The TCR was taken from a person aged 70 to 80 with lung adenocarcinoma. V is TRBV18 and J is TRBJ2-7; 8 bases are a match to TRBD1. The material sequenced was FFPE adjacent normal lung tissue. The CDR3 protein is CASSPSGTGRPYEQYF. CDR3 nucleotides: TGTGCCAGCTCACCAAGTGGGACAGGTCGACCCTACGAGCAGTACTTC.